Following are 9 T cell receptor beta chains from one sample sequenced in a study of metastatic and nonmetastatic thyroid tumors. Prior to thyroid surgery, none of the patients had received any treatment. TCRdb re-called the PCR reads via MiXCR. The table has tens of thousands of clones, 25% to 30% seen once. Sequenced sample: blood. Receptor source: a female donor with papillary thyroid cancer or a benign thyroid nodule (not recorded which). Some clones in this sample may be carry-over from other donors' samples.

This clone is termed medium-sized. The CDR3 bases are TGTGCCAGCAGTACGATGGACAGAGCAGCGCACGAGCAGTACTTC. It specifies CASSTMDRAAHEQYF. The chain recombines TRBV6-1 with TRBJ2-7, with TRBD1 as a possible D gene (6 bases). Trimming left V 5 bases short and J 5 bases short, with 19 bases between. CDR1 and CDR2 (germline): MNHNS, SASEGT. The CDR3 is 15 amino acids.

This clone appeared a few times. Just one base apart from a much larger clone, this may be a read error. This rearrangement joins TRBV3-1 to TRBJ2-3; maybe TRBD2 (6 bases). This CDR3 has 16 amino acids. Germline lookup yields CDR1 LGHDT and CDR2 YNNKEL (reference sequence). Written as DNA, the CDR3 is TGTGCCAGCAGCAAAGAATGGAGGGTAGGCGCAGATACGCAGTATTTT. Protein: CASSKEWRVGADTQYF.

This chain links TRBV20-1 with TRBJ2-1; 7 bases agree with TRBD1. In germline, CDR1 is DFQATT, CDR2 SNEGSKA (reference sequence). V lost 6 bases to trimming and J lost 0 bases; unmatched junction nucleotides: 8. The CDR3 extends over 15 amino acids. The CDR3 DNA is TGCAGTGCAACAGACAGGGTCGGCTCCTACAATGAGCAGTTCTTC. It translates to CSATDRVGSYNEQFF.

This clone was detected only once. CDR3 DNA: TGCGCCAGCAGCTCCCTAAGTGGTAGCTCCTACAATGAGCAGTTCTTC. Protein: CASSSLSGSSYNEQFF. The V call is TRBV5-1, the J call TRBJ2-1, with D unclear. CDR1 is SGHRS and CDR2 is YFSETQ in the germline V gene. This CDR3 contains 16 residues. Trimming left V 3 bases short and J 0 bases short, with 13 bases between.

This chain links TRBV20-1 with TRBJ1-5; no clear D gene. CDR1 is DFQATT and CDR2 is SNEGSKA in the germline V gene (reference sequence). The ends were cut back, 1 base at V and 4 bases at J, with 17 bases in the middle. The CDR3 extends over 16 amino acids. The CDR3 nucleotides are TGCAGTGCTAGAGGAGACAAGTTCCCTTTTAATCAGCCCCAGCATTTT. Translated: CSARGDKFPFNQPQHF.

This clone was counted many times. This CDR3 reads CATRGVDQETQYF. CDR3 DNA sequence: TGTGCCACCCGGGGGGTGGACCAAGAGACCCAGTACTTC. J is TRBJ2-5 and V is TRBV28; 7 bases are a match to TRBD2. CDR3 length: 13 amino acids. The ends lost 10 bases at V and 0 bases at J; junction bases unmatched: 5. Germline CDR1 is MDHEN and CDR2 is SYDVKM.

Ten or more counts support this clone. V is TRBV7-6 and J is TRBJ1-2; D not certain. The V and J ends lost 5 bases and 7 bases respectively, with 14 bases between them. Germline V CDR1 and CDR2: SGHVS, FNYEAQ. The CDR3 contains 13 residues. The CDR3 protein is CASSRASLGGYTF. The DNA of the CDR3 is TGTGCCAGCAGCCGAGCCTCACTAGGTGGCTACACCTTC.

Only a few counts were recorded for this clone. V is TRBV12-5 and J is TRBJ2-1; no clear D. CDR1 is LGHNT, CDR2 FRNRAP, per germline. V was trimmed by 1 base and J by 5 bases, leaving 3 bases between them. CDR3 length: 12 amino acids. The chain's CDR3 is CASGLGDNEQFF. The CDR3 nucleotides read TGTGCTAGTGGTTTGGGAGACAATGAGCAGTTCTTC.

The table lists this clone with many counts. The chain has TRBV4-2 and TRBJ2-1; TRBD2 matches 7 bases. The CDR3 is made up of 16 amino acids. V lost 0 bases and J lost 7; bases outside the gene matches: 9. CDR1 is LGHNA and CDR2 is YNFKEQ in the germline V gene. The DNA for the CDR3 is TGTGCCAGCAGCCAAGAGGCCGCGGGAGTAGGAAATGAGCAGTTCTTC. Protein product: CASSQEAAGVGNEQFF.